This T cell receptor (beta chain) was documented in a study of metastatic and nonmetastatic thyroid tumors. Study context: Blood and tumor or nodule tissue repertoires from malignant and benign thyroid patients were compared. Points from the study as a whole: The reported finding was significantly higher TCR beta diversity in malignant thyroid tumors relative to benign nodules, in blood and tumor.

The table lists this clone with many counts. Its antigen is unidentified. Every patient underwent thyroid surgery untreated. CDR1 and CDR2 (germline): MNHNS, SASEGT. With 1 base removed from V and 5 bases from J, the gap between germline ends came to 14 bases. The CDR3 covers 15 residues. Per the study methods: In papillary thyroid cancer, a distant-metastasis classifier was built using CDR3 differences across clinicopathological groups. TCRdb reprocessed the PCR reads via MiXCR. Here the V and J calls rest on TCRdb's processing, not on the authors' analysis. The repertoire has approximately 38,000 clones, roughly 26% of them found once; the top ten carry approximately 9.9%.

The chain couples TRBV6-1 to TRBJ2-5; D is undetermined. This sequence was found in a female donor with papillary thyroid cancer or a benign thyroid nodule (not recorded which). Some clones in this sample may be carry-over from other donors' samples. Source material: blood. The CDR3 DNA sequence: TGTGCCAGCAGTGAAGAGTCAGGTTCGTGGGAGACCCAGTACTTC. It specifies CASSEESGSWETQYF.